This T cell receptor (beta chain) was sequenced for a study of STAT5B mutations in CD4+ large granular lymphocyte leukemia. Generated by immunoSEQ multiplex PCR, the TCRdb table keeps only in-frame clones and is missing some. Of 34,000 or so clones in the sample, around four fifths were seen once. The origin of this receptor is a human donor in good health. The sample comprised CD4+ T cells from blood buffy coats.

CDR3 region: CASSPRESYNEQFF. CDR3 sequence (DNA): TGTGCCAGCAGCCCACGGGAGTCCTACAATGAGCAGTTCTTC. This chain connects TRBV7-8 to TRBJ2-1; perhaps TRBD2 as D (6 bases). Germline V gives CDR1 SGHVS, CDR2 FQNEAQ. V was shortened by 5 bases and J by 1 base, with 9 bases between the two germline ends. There are 14 residues in the CDR3.